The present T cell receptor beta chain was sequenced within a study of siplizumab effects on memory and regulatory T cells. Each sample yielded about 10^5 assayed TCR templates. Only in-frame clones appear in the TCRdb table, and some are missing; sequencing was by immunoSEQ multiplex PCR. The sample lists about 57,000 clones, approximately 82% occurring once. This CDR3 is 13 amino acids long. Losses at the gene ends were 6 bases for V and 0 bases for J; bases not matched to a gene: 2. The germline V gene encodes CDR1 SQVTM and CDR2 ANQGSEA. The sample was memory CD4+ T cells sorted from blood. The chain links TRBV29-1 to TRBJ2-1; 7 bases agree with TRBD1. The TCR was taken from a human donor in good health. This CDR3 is CSVGTVSYNEQFF. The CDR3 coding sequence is TGCAGCGTCGGGACAGTCTCCTACAATGAGCAGTTCTTC.